These 27 T cell receptor beta chains came from one sample sequenced in a study of T cells in Graves' hyperthyroidism and ophthalmopathy. RNA transcripts were the template for amplifying TCR beta CDR3 regions. The study used the HTBI primer set for a first-round RT-PCR of the TCR CDR3. From the multiplex PCR reads, TCRdb called clonotypes with MiXCR, one entry per CDR3 protein. The sample comprises 550,000 to 600,000 distinct CDR3 sequences, 35% to 55% of which are singletons, and around a fifth rests with the top ten. Sequenced sample: peripheral blood or thyroid tissue (not recorded which). These TCRs come from an adult woman with Graves' disease, either hyperthyroidism or ophthalmopathy (not recorded which).

The chain recombines TRBV10-3 with TRBJ1-2; a weak D match, TRBD1 (5 bases). The V and J ends lost 4 bases and 8 bases respectively, with 20 bases between them. This CDR3 spans 15 amino acids. The germline gives CDR1 ENHRY, CDR2 SYGVKD. CDR3 sequence reads: CAISVVRSGTQGYTF. As DNA, the CDR3 is TGTGCCATCAGTGTAGTGAGATCCGGGACGCAGGGCTACACCTTC.

The chain joins TRBV9 to TRBJ2-7; TRBD2 aligns across 11 bases. Germline CDR1 and CDR2: SGDLS and YYNGEE. With 4 bases clipped from V and 6 bases from J, the junction kept 12 bases outside the gene matches. This CDR3 is 16 amino acids long. DNA for the CDR3: TGTGCCAGCAGCTTTCTGACTAGCGGGACACGCTGCGAGCAGTACTTC. It yields the protein CASSFLTSGTRCEQYF.

On this clonotype: A junction boundary mismatches the germline segment, possibly from a read error. V and J are TRBV4-2 and TRBJ2-5; a weak D match, TRBD2 (5 bases). The germline CDR1 and CDR2 sequences are LGHNA and YNFKEQ. The CDR3 totals 15 residues. CDR3 amino acids: CASSQSPAGVETQHF. The CDR3 nucleotides read TGTGCCAGCAGCCAATCCCCGGCGGGTGTAGAGACCCAGCACTTC.

The CDR3 bases are TGTGCCAGCAGTGGGGGACAGTATAATCAGCCCCAGCATTTT. Protein sequence: CASSGGQYNQPQHF. The chain joins TRBV7-2 to TRBJ1-5; the match to TRBD1 covers 7 bases. The CDR3 is made up of 14 amino acids. The V gene end was trimmed by 6 bases and the J gene end by 4 bases; junction bases not matched to a gene: 6. The germline V gene encodes CDR1 SGHTA and CDR2 FQGNSA. The full variable domain, its missing parts supplied by reference TRBV7-2 and TRBJ1-5, is GAGVSQSPSNKVTEKGKDVELRCDPISGHTALYWYRQSLGQGLEFLIYFQGNSAPDKSGLPSDRFSAERTGGSVSTLTIQRTQQEDSAVYLCASSGGQYNQPQHFGDGTRLSIL.

The rearrangement links TRBV7-2 to TRBJ1-1; 8 positions agree with TRBD1. The CDR3 is made up of 14 amino acids. Trimming cost V 3 bases and J 4 bases; bases outside gene matches: 4. Germline-derived CDR1 and CDR2 are SGHTA and FQGNSA. The CDR3, as DNA: TGTGCCAGCAGCTTGATTGGGACAGGCACTGAAGCTTTCTTT. This codes for CASSLIGTGTEAFF.

The sample holds a few counts of this clonotype. Being one base from a much bigger clone, this may be a read error. J is TRBJ1-5 and V is TRBV12-3 or TRBV12-4; no reliable D call. The CDR3 runs 17 residues. Trimming left V 5 bases short and J 0 bases short, with 17 bases between. The CDR3, as DNA: TGTGCCAGCAGTCCCTGGGCTGGGCGCATTAGCAATCAGCCCCAGCATTTT. This sequence encodes CASSPWAGRISNQPQHF.

This CDR3 reads CASSYERQGSSEAFF. The CDR3 region has the DNA TGTGCCAGCAGCTACGAACGACAGGGATCGAGTGAAGCTTTCTTT. The rearrangement links TRBV7-2 to TRBJ1-1, with TRBD1 matching 7 bases. There are 15 residues in the CDR3. V dropped 4 bases and J dropped 7; count of bases not matched to a gene: 12. The germline V gene encodes CDR1 SGHTA and CDR2 FQGNSA.

The chain recombines TRBV29-1 with TRBJ1-1; D uncertain. Per germline, CDR1 SQVTM and CDR2 ANQGSEA. V lost 8 bases and J 1 base, leaving 11 bases between the germline ends. The CDR3 has 12 residues. The CDR3 coding sequence is TGCAGCTTTTCAGTAAGGAACACTGAAGCTTTCTTT. Protein: CSFSVRNTEAFF. The entire variable domain, with the rest obtained from reference TRBV29-1 and TRBJ1-1, is as follows: SAVISQKPSRDICQRGTSLTIQCQVDSQVTMMFWYRQQPGQSLTLIATANQGSEATYESGFVIDKFPISRPNLTFSTLTVSNMSPEDSSIYLCSFSVRNTEAFFGQGTRLTVV.

This clonotype was seen a single time. The chain carries TRBV29-1 and TRBJ1-1; D call uncertain. The CDR3 runs 11 residues. Between the trimmed V and J ends, which lost 6 bases and 4 bases, there was a span of 9 bases. CDR1 and CDR2 (germline): SQVTM, ANQGSEA. The CDR3 DNA follows: TGCAGCGTAGGGTTGAGCACTGAAGCTTTCTTT. It encodes CSVGLSTEAFF.

This chain connects TRBV2 to TRBJ1-2; D might be TRBD1 (6 bases). CDR1 is SNHLY and CDR2 is FYNNEI in the germline V gene. V lost 6 bases, J lost 3 bases, and 17 bases lay in between. The CDR3 loop spans 15 amino acids. As DNA, the CDR3 is TGTGCCAGCAGCCCACGAAGGACAGACCACTATGGCTACACCTTC. This translates into CASSPRRTDHYGYTF.

This clonotype was observed many times. The V gene is TRBV12-3 or TRBV12-4, the J gene TRBJ1-1; D not certain. This CDR3 is 14 amino acids long. Trimming removed 6 bases at V and 1 base at J, with 12 bases between. CDR3 sequence reads: CASRELEGNTEAFF. CDR3 nucleotide sequence: TGTGCCAGCAGGGAGCTAGAGGGGAACACTGAAGCTTTCTTT.

To note about this clonotype: This sequence may be a read error, since a much larger clone differs from it by one base. This chain joins TRBV11-2 and TRBJ1-6; D might be TRBD1 (5 bases). There are 13 residues in the CDR3. V was clipped by 3 bases and J by 9 bases, with 9 bases between them. Germline V gene sequence: CDR1 SGHAT, CDR2 FQNNGV. CDR3 sequence reads: CASSLGDSSPLHF. In DNA, the CDR3 is TGTGCCAGCAGCTTGGGGGATAGTTCACCCCTCCACTTT.

This sequence joins TRBV10-2 and TRBJ1-5; the D is unclear. Germline loops: CDR1 WSHSY, CDR2 SAAADI. This CDR3 has 12 residues. V shed 8 bases and J shed 4 bases, with 9 bases lying between them. CDR3 sequence reads: CASGGYNQPQHF. The CDR3, as DNA: TGCGCCAGCGGAGGGTATAATCAGCCCCAGCATTTT.

This clonotype was recorded at least ten times. V gene TRBV29-1 combines with J gene TRBJ1-4; the D is unclear. V dropped 1 base and J dropped 6 bases, with 9 bases sitting between them. The CDR3 has 13 residues. The germline CDR1 and CDR2 sequences are SQVTM and ANQGSEA. CDR3: CSVEAGRDEKLFF. The CDR3, as DNA: TGCAGCGTTGAAGCCGGGAGGGATGAAAAACTGTTTTTT.

The rearrangement uses TRBV11-2 and TRBJ2-2; no clear D. The V gene lost 5 bases and the J gene lost 10 bases, with 5 bases spanning the gap. The CDR3 has 10 amino acids. Germline lookup yields CDR1 SGHAT and CDR2 FQNNGV. In DNA form, the CDR3 reads TGTGCCAGCAGCCTCGAGGAGCTGTTTTTT. Translated: CASSLEELFF.

This clonotype was observed a handful of times. This chain uses TRBV29-1 with TRBJ2-7; 7 nucleotides agree with TRBD1. After removal of 3 bases from V and 6 bases from J, the junction contained 5 bases not matched to a gene. Germline assignment: CDR1 SQVTM and CDR2 ANQGSEA. This CDR3 is 12 amino acids long. The CDR3 protein is CSVEGDRGEQYF. The CDR3 DNA reads as TGCAGCGTTGAGGGGGACAGAGGCGAGCAGTACTTC.

The genes are TRBV6-5 and TRBJ1-2; a weak D match, TRBD1 (5 bases). CDR3 length: 14 residues. The V gene's germline CDR1 is MNHEY and CDR2 SVGAGI. V dropped 0 bases and J dropped 2 bases, with 7 bases sitting between them. CDR3 amino acids: CASSYSPGNYGYTF. The DNA for the CDR3 is TGTGCCAGCAGTTACTCGCCAGGGAACTATGGCTACACCTTC.

The sample holds many counts of this clonotype. This chain connects TRBV19 to TRBJ1-1; 8 bases are shared with TRBD1. Germline assignment: CDR1 LNHDA and CDR2 SQIVND (reference sequence). CDR3 length equals 13 residues. After removal of 7 bases from V and 7 bases from J, the junction contained 8 bases not matched to a gene. CDR3 coding DNA: TGTGCCAGTAACCTTAGGGACAGGAGTGAAGCTTTCTTT. Translating it yields CASNLRDRSEAFF.

J is TRBJ1-5 and V is TRBV10-3, with 7 bases fitting TRBD1. The CDR3 is 16 amino acids. V gave up 10 bases and J gave up 4 bases; unmatched junction bases: 16. The germline V gene encodes CDR1 ENHRY and CDR2 SYGVKD. The CDR3 here is CASRRGLQGINQPQHF. The CDR3 coding sequence is TGTGCCAGCAGGAGAGGCCTACAGGGGATTAATCAGCCCCAGCATTTT.

This clonotype was seen only a few times. This chain links TRBV7-2 with TRBJ1-2, with D uncertain. The CDR3 runs 13 residues. Trimming removed 11 bases from V and 8 bases from J, with 21 bases in between. CDR1 is SGHTA and CDR2 is FQGNSA in the germline V gene. The CDR3 DNA follows: TGTGCCTGCGCGGGAGTAGCGGGAGGAGGCTACACCTTC. It yields the protein CACAGVAGGGYTF.

The table lists this clonotype with a few counts. The genes are TRBV6-5 and TRBJ1-5, with D possibly being TRBD1 (6 bases). Trimming pared 5 bases from V and 6 bases from J, leaving 14 bases between. Germline values: CDR1 MNHEY, CDR2 SVGAGI. This CDR3 contains 14 residues. The CDR3 here is CASSQEKGGQPQHF. Written as DNA, the CDR3 is TGTGCCAGCAGTCAGGAAAAAGGGGGTCAGCCCCAGCATTTT.

The chain employs TRBV2 and TRBJ1-3, with no clear D. V lost 6 bases to trimming and J lost 8 bases, with 17 bases between them. The CDR3 is 14 residues long. Germline V gene lookup returns CDR1 SNHLY and CDR2 FYNNEI. The CDR3 is CASRGIRDGYTIYF. The CDR3 nucleotides read TGTGCCAGCAGGGGGATACGAGACGGCTACACCATATATTTT.

This rearrangement joins TRBV7-9 to TRBJ2-7; D is perhaps TRBD1 (6 bases). The germline gives CDR1 SEHNR, CDR2 FQNEAQ (reference sequence). V was clipped by 5 bases and J by 0 bases, with 11 bases between them. CDR3 length: 14 residues. DNA of the CDR3: TGTGCCAGCAGCACAGGGTGGGTCTCCTACGAGCAGTACTTC. Amino acids: CASSTGWVSYEQYF. Combining the CDR3 with reference TRBV7-9 and TRBJ2-7 gives the whole variable domain DTGVSQNPRHKITKRGQNVTFRCDPISEHNRLYWYRQTLGQGPEFLTYFQNEAQLEKSRLLSDRFSAERPKGSFSTLEIQRTEQGDSAMYLCASSTGWVSYEQYFGPGTRLTVT.

In its sample, this clonotype was seen once. The chain recombines TRBV13 with TRBJ2-7; D might be TRBD1 (7 bases). The CDR3 contains 16 residues. The germline V gene encodes CDR1 PRHDT and CDR2 FYEKMQ (reference sequence). Trimming removed 4 bases at V and 3 bases at J, with 19 bases between. In nucleotides, the CDR3 is TGTGCCAGCAGCTCAGGCCCGGGGGACAGTAACTACGAGCAGTACTTC. It encodes CASSSGPGDSNYEQYF.

This clonotype was recorded a few times. The chain recombines TRBV15 with TRBJ1-1; the D gene is possibly TRBD1 (5 bases). Germline CDR1 and CDR2: LNHNV and YYDKDF (reference sequence). The V gene lost 6 bases and the J gene lost 1 base, with 15 bases spanning the gap. The CDR3 runs to 15 residues. The CDR3 coding sequence is TGTGCCACCAGTCTTGGGACTTGGACGAACACTGAAGCTTTCTTT. Translation gives CATSLGTWTNTEAFF.

The V gene is TRBV7-6, the J gene TRBJ1-1; 8 nucleotides align to TRBD1. The CDR3 is made up of 14 amino acids. The V gene's germline CDR1 is SGHVS and CDR2 FNYEAQ. The trim removed 5 bases at V and 0 bases at J, leaving 2 bases unmatched. The CDR3 reads CASSKDRVNTEAFF. CDR3 DNA sequence: TGTGCCAGCAGCAAGGACAGGGTGAACACTGAAGCTTTCTTT. Supplemented by reference TRBV7-6 and TRBJ1-1, the full variable domain reads GAGVSQSPRYKVTKRGQDVALRCDPISGHVSLYWYRQALGQGPEFLTYFNYEAQQDKSGLPNDRFSAERPEGSISTLTIQRTEQRDSAMYRCASSKDRVNTEAFFGQGTRLTVV.

There are a few counts of this clonotype. This chain connects TRBV12-3 or TRBV12-4 to TRBJ2-7; D may match TRBD1 or TRBD2 (5 bases each). The CDR3 is 14 amino acids. Trimming removed 8 bases from V and 7 bases from J, with 21 bases in between. The CDR3 sequence is CASSPTGTQGEQYF. In DNA form, the CDR3 reads TGTGCCAGCTCACCCACCGGGACCCAAGGAGAGCAGTACTTC.